This T cell receptor (beta chain) was captured in a study of T-cell reconstitution after alpha-beta-depleted transplantation in children. Regarding the study as a whole: Expanded clones from the graft, numbering several hundred, reportedly supplied alpha-beta T cells about two months after transplant. Surviving recipient T cells and thymic progenitors produced the high day-60 TCRbeta diversity seen in some patients. Once a year had passed after transplant, T-cell counts and diversity came mostly from newly produced T cells.

Concerning this clonotype itself: Antigen specificity is unknown.

A library of TCRbeta sequences, prepared with unique molecular identifiers, was generated. TCRdb independently ran MiXCR on the PCR reads; one entry per CDR3 protein. The sample lists a few hundred thousand distinct CDR3 sequences, 10% to 15% occurring once. This CDR3 comprises 16 residues. V lost 4 bases, J lost 10 bases, and 25 bases lay in between. The germline V gene encodes CDR1 SGHVS and CDR2 FQNEAQ. Specimen: PBMCs, mostly from graft donor cells, collected 360 days after TCRalphabeta/CD19-depleted stem cell transplant. This chain connects TRBV7-8 to TRBJ2-5, with D maybe TRBD2 (7 bases). The clonotype was recovered from a male patient between 5 and 17 years old who had a stem cell transplant for acute myeloid leukemia, so the T cells may come from the graft donor. This CDR3 reads CASSSGGAGASLDQYF. CDR3 nucleotides: TGTGCCAGCAGCTCGGGGGGAGCAGGGGCCTCCTTAGACCAGTACTTC.